These 20 T cell receptor beta chains were all obtained from the same sample, sequenced in a study of radiation and T cells in renal cell carcinoma. Repertoires were generated with immunoSEQ multiplex PCR, while TCRdb's copy carries only in-frame clones and drops some. This table holds roughly 100,000 clones, 65% to 90% found once. Time point specified: baseline pretreatment blood. Documented treatment: 15 Gy SBRT to primary tumor, nephrectomy 4 weeks later. The sequencing here drew on blood, taken from a patient whose treatment included radiotherapy and nephrectomy. These receptors originate from a man aged 45-60 years with renal cell carcinoma.

The chain links TRBV28 to TRBJ2-7; 10 bases line up with TRBD1. The CDR3 has 16 amino acids. J was trimmed by 2 bases and V by 5 bases; bases with no gene match: 9. Germline assignment: CDR1 MDHEN and CDR2 SYDVKM. This chain's CDR3 is CASSAPGTGDAYEQYF. As DNA, the CDR3 is TGTGCCAGCAGTGCCCCCGGGACAGGGGACGCCTACGAGCAGTACTTC.

The chain carries TRBV5-1 and TRBJ1-4; possible D gene TRBD1, 5 bases. This CDR3 has 17 amino acids. In germline, CDR1 is SGHRS, CDR2 YFSETQ. Between the trimmed V and J ends, which lost 4 bases and 3 bases, there was a span of 19 bases. CDR3 in amino acids: CASSPQRGGKANEKLFF. CDR3 nucleotide sequence: TGCGCCAGCAGCCCTCAACGTGGGGGAAAGGCTAATGAAAAACTGTTTTTT.

This clone was seen once. In DNA, the CDR3 is TGTGCCAGCAGCCAAGCCGCTAGCGGTTCGAACACCGGGGAGCTGTTTTTT. This codes for CASSQAASGSNTGELFF. The V gene is TRBV4-2, the J gene TRBJ2-2; TRBD2 agrees at 7 bases. The CDR3 spans 17 residues. Germline CDR1 is LGHNA and CDR2 is YNFKEQ. The V and J ends lost 1 base and 0 bases, in that order; junction bases with no gene match: 5.

The chain couples TRBV5-4 to TRBJ1-2, with D maybe TRBD1 (5 bases). V shed 4 bases and J shed 0 bases, with 10 bases lying between them. This CDR3 region has 14 residues. CDR1 is SGHNT and CDR2 is YYREEE in the germline V gene (reference sequence). The CDR3 loop reads CASSRDLANYGYTF. In nucleotides, the CDR3 is TGTGCCAGCAGCCGGGACCTTGCTAACTATGGCTACACCTTC.

This clone was observed a handful of times. The V gene is TRBV5-5, the J gene TRBJ2-5, with D tentatively TRBD1 (5 bases). CDR3 length: 14 amino acids. Germline loops: CDR1 SGHKS, CDR2 YYEKEE (reference sequence). The germline V and J ends were trimmed by 5 bases and 4 bases, with 15 bases remaining between them. The CDR3 sequence: CASREGVRRETQYF. The DNA for the CDR3 is TGTGCCAGCAGGGAAGGGGTTCGACGAGAGACCCAGTACTTC.

This chain links TRBV6-5 with TRBJ1-3; 7 bases align to TRBD1. This CDR3 contains 15 residues. V lost 6 bases, J lost 0 bases, and 5 bases stayed unmatched. Germline-derived CDR1 and CDR2 are MNHEY and SVGAGI. The CDR3 nucleotides are TGTGCCAGCAGCTTGGACAGGTTCTCTGGAAACACCATATATTTT. This translates into CASSLDRFSGNTIYF.

This chain joins TRBV29-1 and TRBJ2-1; D could derive from TRBD1 or TRBD2 (6 bases each). The germline CDR1 and CDR2 sequences are SQVTM and ANQGSEA. The length of the CDR3 is 12 residues. The germline V and J ends were trimmed by 8 bases and 10 bases, with 18 bases remaining between them. CDR3 sequence reads: CSYLGGQWEQFF. The CDR3 nucleotides read TGCAGCTACCTGGGGGGCCAGTGGGAGCAGTTCTTC.

The chain combines TRBV5-4 with TRBJ2-3; TRBD1 agrees at 9 bases. The germline V gene has CDR1 SGHNT and CDR2 YYREEE (reference sequence). The trim removed 3 bases at V and 1 base at J, leaving 0 bases unmatched. This CDR3 comprises 14 residues. The CDR3 DNA reads TGTGCCAGCAGCTGGGACAGGGGCACAGATACGCAGTATTTT. It is translated as CASSWDRGTDTQYF.

The chain couples TRBV5-8 to TRBJ2-3; 10 bases map to TRBD2. The trim removed 4 bases at V and 7 bases at J, leaving 3 bases unmatched. The CDR3 is 13 residues long. CDR1 is SGHTS and CDR2 is YDEGEE in the germline V gene. CDR3 nucleotides: TGTGCCAGCAGCGCTAGCGGGGGTTATACGCAGTATTTT. Amino acid sequence: CASSASGGYTQYF.

This sequence joins TRBV19 and TRBJ1-5, with D maybe TRBD1 (5 bases). With 6 bases removed from V and 4 bases from J, the gap between germline ends came to 16 bases. The CDR3 sequence is 15 residues long. Germline V CDR1 and CDR2: LNHDA, SQIVND (reference sequence). Written as DNA, the CDR3 is TGTGCCAGTAGCCTAGACAGTTTACGGAATCAGCCCCAGCATTTT. Translation gives CASSLDSLRNQPQHF.

V is TRBV2 and J is TRBJ2-2; 10 bases are a match to TRBD2. Germline V lookup: CDR1 SNHLY, CDR2 FYNNEI. The ends lost 8 bases at V and 3 bases at J; junction bases unmatched: 9. This CDR3 is 16 amino acids long. CDR3 in amino acids: CASFQPSGRDTGELFF. The CDR3 DNA sequence: TGTGCCAGCTTCCAACCTAGCGGGAGAGACACCGGGGAGCTGTTTTTT.

CDR3 sequence reads: CASSQGLAGATQETQYF. For the CDR3, the DNA is TGCGCCAGCAGCCAAGGACTAGCGGGGGCTACACAAGAGACCCAGTACTTC. V is TRBV5-1 and J is TRBJ2-5, with 13 bases identical to TRBD2. V was clipped by 4 bases and J by 2 bases; unmatched bases: 8. There are 17 residues in the CDR3. The germline CDR1 and CDR2 sequences are SGHRS and YFSETQ.

Written as DNA, the CDR3 is TGTGCCAGTATTGGGACAGGGAACACCGGGGAGCTGTTTTTT. Its protein product is CASIGTGNTGELFF. The chain is built from TRBV19 and TRBJ2-2, with TRBD1 matching 8 bases. V was clipped by 7 bases and J by 1 base; unmatched bases: 2. The germline CDR1 and CDR2 sequences are LNHDA and SQIVND (reference sequence). The CDR3 is made up of 14 amino acids.

The gene calls are TRBV27 and TRBJ2-2; 7 nucleotides agree with TRBD2. Germline lookup yields CDR1 MNHEY and CDR2 SMNVEV (reference sequence). The trim removed 4 bases at V and 2 bases at J, leaving 4 bases unmatched. There are 15 residues in the CDR3. The CDR3 sequence: CASSSGLVNTGELFF. The CDR3 nucleotides are TGTGCCAGCAGTTCCGGACTAGTTAACACCGGGGAGCTGTTTTTT.

This clone was detected only a few times. The CDR3 loop reads CASSSQPNYGYTF. For the CDR3, the DNA is TGTGCCAGCAGCTCACAGCCTAACTATGGCTACACCTTC. The gene calls are TRBV7-3 and TRBJ1-2; D ambiguous. Trimming left V 4 bases short and J 0 bases short, with 6 bases between. The germline CDR1 and CDR2 sequences are SGHTA and FQGTGA. The CDR3 runs to 13 residues.

The J gene is TRBJ2-5, the V gene TRBV4-3; possibly TRBD1 for D (7 bases). The J call may be incorrect, as the DNA end agrees better with TRBJ2-7. The CDR3 is made up of 14 amino acids. Germline-derived CDR1 and CDR2 are LGHNA and YSLEER. CDR3 nucleotides: TGCGCCAGCAGCCCAGGGGGGAGCTCCTACGAGCAGTACTTC. It specifies CASSPGGSSYEQYF.

This clone was picked up one time. This chain uses TRBV13 with TRBJ2-6; D is undetermined. The V end lost 0 bases, the J end lost 4 bases, and 7 bases lay between the germline ends. Germline CDR1 reads PRHDT; CDR2 reads FYEKMQ (reference sequence). The CDR3 is 15 residues long. CDR3 in amino acids: CASSLGRSGANVLTF. As DNA, the CDR3 is TGTGCCAGCAGCTTAGGTCGTTCCGGGGCCAACGTCCTGACTTTC.

The sample holds a few counts of this clone. The genes are TRBV2 and TRBJ1-1; no clear D gene. Germline V gene data show CDR1 as SNHLY and CDR2 as FYNNEI. V shed 7 bases and J shed 11 bases, with 14 bases lying between them. CDR3 length equals 11 residues. CDR3 in amino acids: CASKVLTEAFF. The CDR3, as DNA: TGTGCCAGCAAAGTACTAACGGAGGCTTTCTTT.

The chain combines TRBV9 with TRBJ2-1, with TRBD1 matching over 7 bases. Per germline, CDR1 SGDLS and CDR2 YYNGEE. CDR3 length: 16 residues. V shed 0 bases and J 4 bases; nucleotides not matched to a gene: 7. The DNA for the CDR3 is TGTGCCAGCAGCGTAGGACAGGGTTCACGGTACAATGAGCAGTTCTTC. This encodes CASSVGQGSRYNEQFF.

Only one count was recorded for this clone. The J gene is TRBJ2-7, the V gene TRBV13, with D possibly being TRBD1 (6 bases). This CDR3 is 14 amino acids long. Germline CDR1 and CDR2: PRHDT and FYEKMQ (reference sequence). V was clipped by 1 base and J by 5 bases, with 12 bases between them. The CDR3 DNA follows: TGTGCCAGCAGCTTAGACAGGGATCCCCACGAGCAGTACTTC. Amino acids: CASSLDRDPHEQYF.